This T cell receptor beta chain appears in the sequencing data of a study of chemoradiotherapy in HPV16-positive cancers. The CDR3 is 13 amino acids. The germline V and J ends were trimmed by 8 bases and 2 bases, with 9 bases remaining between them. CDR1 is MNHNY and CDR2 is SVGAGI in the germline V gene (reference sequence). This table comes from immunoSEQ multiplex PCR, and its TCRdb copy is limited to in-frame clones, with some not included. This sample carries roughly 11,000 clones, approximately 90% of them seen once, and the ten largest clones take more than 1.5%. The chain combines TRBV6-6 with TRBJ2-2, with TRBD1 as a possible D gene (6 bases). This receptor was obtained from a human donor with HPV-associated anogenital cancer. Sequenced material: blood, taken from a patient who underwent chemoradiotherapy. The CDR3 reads CASRDINTGELFF. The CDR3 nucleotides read TGTGCCAGCCGGGACATAAACACCGGGGAGCTGTTTTTT.